The 6 T cell receptor beta chains below come from one sample, sequenced in a study of T cells in localized non-small cell lung cancer. Profiled with immunoSEQ multiplex PCR; TCRdb holds only in-frame clones, not every one. This table holds some 30,000 clones, over 65% found once. The sample consisted of peripheral blood, taken before any cancer treatment. The receptor source for this set is a male donor aged 60 or over with stage II squamous cell lung carcinoma.

This rearrangement joins TRBV4-1 to TRBJ2-7; unclear D gene. The CDR3 length is 16 residues. V was clipped by 0 bases and J by 2 bases, with 14 bases between them. Germline CDR1 MGHRA, CDR2 YSYEKL. This CDR3 reads CASSQDASARTYEQYF. Written as DNA, the CDR3 is TGCGCCAGCAGCCAAGATGCAAGCGCTAGAACCTACGAGCAGTACTTC.

This clone has a count of ten or more. The J gene is TRBJ1-4, the V gene TRBV27; TRBD1 agrees at 11 bases. The CDR3 spans 17 residues. CDR1 is MNHEY, CDR2 SMNVEV, per germline (reference sequence). V lost 5 bases to trimming and J lost 2 bases; unmatched junction nucleotides: 7. The DNA of the CDR3 is TGTGCCAGCAGTCCCTTAGGACAGGGGGCGACTAATGAAAAACTGTTTTTT. Its translation: CASSPLGQGATNEKLFF. Looking up the rest from reference TRBV27 and TRBJ1-4 gives the full variable domain: EAQVTQNPRYLITVTGKKLTVTCSQNMNHEYMSWYRQDPGLGLRQIYYSMNVEVTDKGDVPEGYKVSRKEKRNFPLILESPSPNQTSLYFCASSPLGQGATNEKLFFGSGTQLSVL.

V and J are TRBV29-1 and TRBJ2-1, with a possible D match to TRBD2 (5 bases). Trimming took off 1 base at V and 8 bases at J, with 9 bases between the two ends. The CDR3 totals 12 residues. CDR1 is SQVTM, CDR2 ANQGSEA, per germline. CDR3 residues: CSVEVASDEQFF. CDR3 nucleotide sequence: TGCAGCGTTGAAGTAGCGTCGGATGAGCAGTTCTTC.

The chain links TRBV2 to TRBJ1-5; 9 bases line up with TRBD1. Trimming cost V 2 bases and J 5 bases; bases outside gene matches: 10. Germline CDR1 and CDR2: SNHLY and FYNNEI. The CDR3 is 17 residues long. The CDR3 DNA is TGTGCCAGCAGTGAATGGGGACAGGGAAAAGGGGATCAGCCCCAGCATTTT. The encoded protein is CASSEWGQGKGDQPQHF.

The V call is TRBV30, the J call TRBJ1-5; 12 bases fit TRBD1. V was clipped by 3 bases and J by 6 bases; unmatched bases: 0. The length of the CDR3 is 13 residues. Germline V gives CDR1 GTSNPN, CDR2 SVGIG (reference sequence). The chain's CDR3 is CAWRGQGAQPQHF. The CDR3 DNA reads as TGTGCCTGGAGGGGACAGGGGGCTCAGCCCCAGCATTTT. The whole variable domain, filled in from reference TRBV30 and TRBJ1-5, reads SQTIHQWPATLVQPVGSPLSLECTVEGTSNPNLYWYRQAAGRGLQLLFYSVGIGQISSEVPQNLSASRPQDRQFILSSKKLLLSDSGFYLCAWRGQGAQPQHFGDGTRLSIL.

The chain employs TRBV7-9 and TRBJ1-1; maybe TRBD1 (5 bases). Germline V gene data show CDR1 as SEHNR and CDR2 as FQNEAQ (reference sequence). The CDR3 loop spans 13 amino acids. V was cut by 3 bases and J by 0 bases, with 5 bases left in between. CDR3 residues: CASSLDMNTEAFF. The CDR3 DNA reads TGTGCCAGCAGCTTGGACATGAACACTGAAGCTTTCTTT.